This T cell receptor (beta chain) was identified during a study of OX40 agonist ivuxolimab in advanced cancers. General study results and limits: More expanded clones were seen, on average, in CD8+ T cells than in CD4+.

As to this clone: Its antigen remains unknown.

Sequencing used immunoSEQ multiplex PCR; TCRdb keeps in-frame clones, though not all of them. This table holds approximately 60,000 clones, 70% to 85% found once. Germline loops: CDR1 MDHEN, CDR2 SYDVKM. The CDR3 covers 17 residues. Trimming removed 1 base from V and 4 bases from J, with 19 bases in between. Exclusion of a patient followed from autoimmune disease history or systemic immunosuppression. The sequence was obtained from an adult with an advanced solid tumor such as melanoma, head and neck, liver or kidney cancer. This chain links TRBV28 with TRBJ2-5, with a possible D match to TRBD2 (5 bases). This specimen was CD4+ or CD8+ T cells sorted from blood, taken in a trial of the OX40 agonist ivuxolimab. The CDR3 nucleotides read TGTGCCAGCAGTTTATATAGAACGGAGACCGCGGGAGAGACCCAGTACTTC. This sequence encodes CASSLYRTETAGETQYF.